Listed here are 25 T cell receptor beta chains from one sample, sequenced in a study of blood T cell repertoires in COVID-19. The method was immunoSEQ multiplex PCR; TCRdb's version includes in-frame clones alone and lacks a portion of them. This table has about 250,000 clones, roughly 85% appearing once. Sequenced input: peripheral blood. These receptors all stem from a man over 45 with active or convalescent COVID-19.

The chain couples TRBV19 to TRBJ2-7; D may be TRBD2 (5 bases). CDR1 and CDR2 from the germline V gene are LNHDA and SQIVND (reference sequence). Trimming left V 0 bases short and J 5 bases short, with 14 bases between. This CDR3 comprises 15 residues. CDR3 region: CASSIDLGSLNEQYF. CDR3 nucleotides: TGTGCCAGTAGTATAGATCTGGGGAGTCTTAACGAGCAGTACTTC.

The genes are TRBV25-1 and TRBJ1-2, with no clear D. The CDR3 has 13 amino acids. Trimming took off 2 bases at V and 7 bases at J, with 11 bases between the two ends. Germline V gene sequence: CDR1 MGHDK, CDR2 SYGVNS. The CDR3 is CASSEGEAAGYTF. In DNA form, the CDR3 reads TGTGCCAGCAGTGAAGGTGAAGCTGCTGGCTACACCTTC.

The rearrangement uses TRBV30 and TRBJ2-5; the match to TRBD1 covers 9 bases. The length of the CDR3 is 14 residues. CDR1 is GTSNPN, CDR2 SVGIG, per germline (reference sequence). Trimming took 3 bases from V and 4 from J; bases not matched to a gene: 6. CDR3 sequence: CAWSPGQGGETQYF. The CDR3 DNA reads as TGTGCCTGGAGCCCGGGACAGGGTGGAGAGACCCAGTACTTC.

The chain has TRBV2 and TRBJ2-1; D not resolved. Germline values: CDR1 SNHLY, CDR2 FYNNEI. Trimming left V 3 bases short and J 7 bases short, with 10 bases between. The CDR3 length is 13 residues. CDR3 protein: CASSDVARNEQFF. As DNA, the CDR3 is TGTGCCAGCAGTGATGTAGCTCGGAATGAGCAGTTCTTC.

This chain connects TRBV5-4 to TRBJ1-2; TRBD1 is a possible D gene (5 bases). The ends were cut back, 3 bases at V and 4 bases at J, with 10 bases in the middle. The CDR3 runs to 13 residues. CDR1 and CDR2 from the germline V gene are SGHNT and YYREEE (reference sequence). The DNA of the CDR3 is TGTGCCAGCAGCTCCACAGGCACCTATGGCTACACCTTC. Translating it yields CASSSTGTYGYTF.

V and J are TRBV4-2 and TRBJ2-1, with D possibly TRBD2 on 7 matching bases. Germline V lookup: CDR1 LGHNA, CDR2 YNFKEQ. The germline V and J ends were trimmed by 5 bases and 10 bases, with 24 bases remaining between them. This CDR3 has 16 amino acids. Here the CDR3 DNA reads TGTGCCAGCAGCAAAGGGGGAGGGAGAGGAAGTGGGGAGCAGTTCTTC. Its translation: CASSKGGGRGSGEQFF.

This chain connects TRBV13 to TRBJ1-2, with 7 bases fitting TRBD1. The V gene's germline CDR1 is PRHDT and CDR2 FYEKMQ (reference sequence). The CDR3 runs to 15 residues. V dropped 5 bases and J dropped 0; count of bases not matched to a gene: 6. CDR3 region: CASSPGQRANYGYTF. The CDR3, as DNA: TGTGCCAGCAGCCCGGGACAGAGAGCTAACTATGGCTACACCTTC.

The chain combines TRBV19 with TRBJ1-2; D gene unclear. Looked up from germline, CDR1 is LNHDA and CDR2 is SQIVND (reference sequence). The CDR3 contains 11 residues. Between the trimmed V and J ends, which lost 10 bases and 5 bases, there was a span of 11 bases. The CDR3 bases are TGTGCCACCTCGAGCGGGTATGGCTACACCTTC. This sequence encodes CATSSGYGYTF.

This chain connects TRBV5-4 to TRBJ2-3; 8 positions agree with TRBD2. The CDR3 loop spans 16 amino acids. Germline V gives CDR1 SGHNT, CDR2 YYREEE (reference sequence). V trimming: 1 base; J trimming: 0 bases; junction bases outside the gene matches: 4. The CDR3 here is CASSLTSGFSTDTQYF. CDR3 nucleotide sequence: TGTGCCAGCAGCTTGACTAGCGGTTTTAGCACAGATACGCAGTATTTT.

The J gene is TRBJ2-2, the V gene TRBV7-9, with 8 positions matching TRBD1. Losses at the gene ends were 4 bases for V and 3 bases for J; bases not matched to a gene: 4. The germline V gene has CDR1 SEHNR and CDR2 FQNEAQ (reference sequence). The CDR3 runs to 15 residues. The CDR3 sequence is CASSSQGADTGELFF. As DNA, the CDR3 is TGTGCCAGCAGCTCGCAGGGGGCGGACACCGGGGAGCTGTTTTTT. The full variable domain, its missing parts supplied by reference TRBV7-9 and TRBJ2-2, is DTGVSQNPRHKITKRGQNVTFRCDPISEHNRLYWYRQTLGQGPEFLTYFQNEAQLEKSRLLSDRFSAERPKGSFSTLEIQRTEQGDSAMYLCASSSQGADTGELFFGEGSRLTVL.

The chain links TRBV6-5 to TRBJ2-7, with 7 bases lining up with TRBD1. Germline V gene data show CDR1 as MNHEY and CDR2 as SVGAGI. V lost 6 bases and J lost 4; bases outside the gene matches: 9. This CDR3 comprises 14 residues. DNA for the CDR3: TGTGCCAGCAGACCTAGGACAGGTGGATACGAGCAGTACTTC. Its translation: CASRPRTGGYEQYF.

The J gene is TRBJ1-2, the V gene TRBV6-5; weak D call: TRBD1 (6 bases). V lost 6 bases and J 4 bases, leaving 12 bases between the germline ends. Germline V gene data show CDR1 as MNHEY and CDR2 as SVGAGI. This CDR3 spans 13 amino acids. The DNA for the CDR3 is TGTGCCAGCAGGTCGGCAGGGGTCTATGGCTACACCTTC. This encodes CASRSAGVYGYTF.

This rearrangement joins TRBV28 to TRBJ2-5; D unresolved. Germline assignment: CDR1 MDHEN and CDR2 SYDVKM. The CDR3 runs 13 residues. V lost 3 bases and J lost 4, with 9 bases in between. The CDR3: CASSLAVPETQYF. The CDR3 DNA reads TGTGCCAGCAGTTTGGCGGTCCCAGAGACCCAGTACTTC. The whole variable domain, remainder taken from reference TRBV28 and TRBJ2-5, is DVKVTQSSRYLVKRTGEKVFLECVQDMDHENMFWYRQDPGLGLRLIYFSYDVKMKEKGDIPEGYSVSREKKERFSLILESASTNQTSMYLCASSLAVPETQYFGPGTRLLVL.

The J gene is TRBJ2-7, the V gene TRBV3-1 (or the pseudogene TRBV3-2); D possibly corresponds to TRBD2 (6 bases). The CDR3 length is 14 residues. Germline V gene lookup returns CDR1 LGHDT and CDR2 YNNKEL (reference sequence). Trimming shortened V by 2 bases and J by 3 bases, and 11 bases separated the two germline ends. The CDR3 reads CASSQSGLLYEQYF. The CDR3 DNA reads TGTGCCAGCAGCCAATCGGGACTTCTCTACGAGCAGTACTTC.

Written as DNA, the CDR3 is TGCGCCAGCAGTAGGACTAGCGGGAGCAATGAGCAGTTCTTC. Amino acid sequence: CASSRTSGSNEQFF. The genes are TRBV5-1 and TRBJ2-1, with 13 bases matching TRBD2. V shed 5 bases, J shed 6 bases, and the junction held 2 bases outside the gene matches. The germline gives CDR1 SGHRS, CDR2 YFSETQ. The length of the CDR3 is 14 residues.

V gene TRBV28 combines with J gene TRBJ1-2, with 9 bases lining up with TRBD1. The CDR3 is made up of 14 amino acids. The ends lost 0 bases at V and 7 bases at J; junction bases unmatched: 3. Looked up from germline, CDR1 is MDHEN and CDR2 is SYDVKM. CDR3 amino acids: CASSLWDRGSGYTF. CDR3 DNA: TGTGCCAGCAGTTTATGGGACAGGGGTTCTGGCTACACCTTC.

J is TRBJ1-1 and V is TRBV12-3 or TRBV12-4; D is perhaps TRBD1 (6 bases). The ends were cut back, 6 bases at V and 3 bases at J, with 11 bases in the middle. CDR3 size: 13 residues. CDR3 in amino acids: CASSLQGYTEAFF. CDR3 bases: TGTGCCAGCAGCCTTCAGGGGTACACTGAAGCTTTCTTT.

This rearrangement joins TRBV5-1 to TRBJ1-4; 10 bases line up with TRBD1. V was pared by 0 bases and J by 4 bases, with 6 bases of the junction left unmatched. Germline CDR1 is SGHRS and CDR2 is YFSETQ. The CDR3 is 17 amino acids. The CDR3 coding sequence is TGCGCCAGCAGCTTGGGCGACAGGGGGCGATATAATGAAAAACTGTTTTTT. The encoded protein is CASSLGDRGRYNEKLFF. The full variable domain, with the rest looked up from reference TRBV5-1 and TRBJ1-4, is KAGVTQTPRYLIKTRGQQVTLSCSPISGHRSVSWYQQTPGQGLQFLFEYFSETQRNKGNFPGRFSGRQFSNSRSEMNVSTLELGDSALYLCASSLGDRGRYNEKLFFGSGTQLSVL.

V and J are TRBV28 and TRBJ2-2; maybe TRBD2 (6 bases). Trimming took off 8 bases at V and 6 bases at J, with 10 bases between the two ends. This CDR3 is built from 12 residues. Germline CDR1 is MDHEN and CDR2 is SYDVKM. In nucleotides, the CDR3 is TGTGCCAGCGTGCGGGGAGCCGGGGAGCTGTTTTTT. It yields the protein CASVRGAGELFF.

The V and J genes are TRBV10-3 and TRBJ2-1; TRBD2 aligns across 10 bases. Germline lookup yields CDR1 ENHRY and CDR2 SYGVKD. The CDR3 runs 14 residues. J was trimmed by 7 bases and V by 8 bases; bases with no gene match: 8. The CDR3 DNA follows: TGTGCCATCGGATCTAGCGGGAGTAGGAATGAGCAGTTCTTC. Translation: CAIGSSGSRNEQFF.

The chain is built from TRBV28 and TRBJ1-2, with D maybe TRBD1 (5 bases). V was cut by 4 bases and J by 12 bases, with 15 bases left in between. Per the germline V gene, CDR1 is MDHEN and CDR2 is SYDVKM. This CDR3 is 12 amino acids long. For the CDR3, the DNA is TGTGCCAGCAGTTCACCGACAGTCCCCGACACCTTC. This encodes CASSSPTVPDTF.

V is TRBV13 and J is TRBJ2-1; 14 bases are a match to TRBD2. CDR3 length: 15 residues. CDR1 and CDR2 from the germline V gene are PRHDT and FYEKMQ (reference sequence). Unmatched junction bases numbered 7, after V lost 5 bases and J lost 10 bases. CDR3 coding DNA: TGTGCCAGCAGCACCCGGACTAGCGGGAGGACGGAGCAGTTCTTC. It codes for CASSTRTSGRTEQFF.

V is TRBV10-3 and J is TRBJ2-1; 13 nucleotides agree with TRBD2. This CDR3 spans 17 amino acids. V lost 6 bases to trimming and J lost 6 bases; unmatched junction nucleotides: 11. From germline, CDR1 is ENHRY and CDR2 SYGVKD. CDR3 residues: CAIRQLAGGPGLNEQFF. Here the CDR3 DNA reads TGTGCCATCAGGCAACTAGCGGGAGGGCCAGGCCTCAATGAGCAGTTCTTC.

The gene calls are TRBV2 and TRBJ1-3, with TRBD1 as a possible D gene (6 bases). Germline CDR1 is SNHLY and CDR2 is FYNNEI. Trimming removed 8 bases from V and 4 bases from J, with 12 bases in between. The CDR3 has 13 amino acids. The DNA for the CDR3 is TGTGCCAGCGCCCGGGACAAAGGAAACACCATATATTTT. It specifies CASARDKGNTIYF.

As DNA, the CDR3 is TGTGCCAGCAGCGTGGGGGGACAGCCGAACACTGAAGCTTTCTTT. Its protein is CASSVGGQPNTEAFF. The chain has TRBV9 and TRBJ1-1, with 7 bases lining up with TRBD1. V was pared by 2 bases and J by 1 base, with 5 bases of the junction left unmatched. The V gene's germline CDR1 is SGDLS and CDR2 YYNGEE. CDR3 length: 15 amino acids. The variable domain in full, with the rest retrieved from reference TRBV9 and TRBJ1-1, is DSGVTQTPKHLITATGQRVTLRCSPRSGDLSVYWYQQSLDQGLQFLIQYYNGEERAKGNILERFSAQQFPDLHSELNLSSLELGDSALYFCASSVGGQPNTEAFFGQGTRLTVV.